This record concerns one TCR beta chain sequence. This entry is derived from a study of patients and donors after allogeneic stem cell transplantation. Using its own MiXCR run on the RT-PCR reads, TCRdb lists one record per CDR3 protein. Among some 200,000 distinct CDR3 sequences listed, around two fifths were seen once. Trimming stripped 1 base from V and 2 bases from J, with 8 bases between. The CDR3 is 14 amino acids. CDR1 and CDR2 (germline): MGHDK, SYGVNS. The TCR sequence derives from a human donor who was either an allogeneic HSCT recipient or a stem cell or donor lymphocyte infusion donor (not recorded which). It is not recorded whose cells these are; they may come from a transplant donor. The chain recombines TRBV25-1 with TRBJ2-5, with D tentatively TRBD2 (5 bases). The sample was blood, either unsorted or a sorted T cell fraction (not recorded which). CDR3 region: CASSEWGEQETQYF. CDR3 coding DNA: TGTGCCAGCAGTGAATGGGGAGAACAAGAGACCCAGTACTTC.